Described below is a single T cell receptor beta chain sequence and its context. What it binds is unknown. The table came from immunoSEQ multiplex PCR; TCRdb's copy has only in-frame clones and leaves some out. The data contain 250,000 to 300,000 clones, roughly 93% of them singletons. These data belong to a study of T cell responses to AZD1222 COVID-19 vaccine. Study conclusions and caveats: At 160-218 and 743-854, vaccine-associated CD4 TCRs were dominant, and they spanned spike. Most donors were white British, females outnumbered males, and clonal diversity was possibly underestimated.

After removal of 10 bases from V and 4 bases from J, the junction contained 5 bases not matched to a gene. The CDR3 length is 14 residues. CDR1 and CDR2 (germline): MNHNY, SVGAGI (reference sequence). The TCR was taken from an adult who received the AZD1222 COVID-19 vaccine. The starting material was peripheral blood, obtained 28 days after the second AZD1222 dose. V is TRBV6-6 and J is TRBJ2-2, with 11 positions matching TRBD2. CDR3 sequence reads: CAILAGGGTGELFF. The CDR3 region has the DNA TGTGCCATCCTAGCGGGAGGTGGCACCGGGGAGCTGTTTTTT.